Sequencing of this T cell receptor (beta chain) was carried out in a study of beta chain features in type 1 diabetes. Turning to the study itself: No patient-donor differences in age, gender, total cells or subset yield.

This clone was observed a few times. V lost 3 bases and J lost 5, with 10 bases in between. CDR1 and CDR2 from the germline V gene are KGHSH and LQKENI. The CDR3 is 13 amino acids. The isolated RNA, all of it, was reverse transcribed, so expressed TCRB transcripts were what got sequenced. Data came from immunoSEQ multiplex PCR; TCRdb stores just in-frame clones and leaves some out. The repertoire has around 350,000 clones, roughly 12% of them found once; the top ten carry roughly 0.015%. The rearrangement links TRBV18 to TRBJ1-2; weak D call: TRBD1 (5 bases). This receptor was identified in a man aged 18-30 years in good health. The sample was naive CD4+ T cells from blood. CDR3 DNA: TGTGCCAGCTCACCCGACAGCCAGTATGGCTACACCTTC. Translating gives CASSPDSQYGYTF.